The source of this TCR beta chain is a study of blood T cell repertoires in COVID-19. Looking at the study overall: Acute and convalescent COVID-19 samples came from the United States, Italy and Spain. The analysed material was cDNA or gDNA that came from T cells, B-cell-depleted T cells, or PBMCs.

Original handling: It was from reference gene primer amplification that nucleated cell counts were estimated. Clones were read by immunoSEQ multiplex PCR, and TCRdb kept only the in-frame ones, dropping some. V and J calls and clone size are those listed in that table; D and trimming were worked out from the DNA. The profile covers approximately 250,000 clones, with around 90% appearing a single time and around 5% taken by the ten largest. Enrolment of Seattle patients took place during active infection, and they were followed longitudinally. There are 15 residues in the CDR3. The germline V and J ends were trimmed by 6 bases and 2 bases, with 14 bases remaining between them. Germline assignment: CDR1 LNHDA and CDR2 SQIVND (reference sequence).

The chain recombines TRBV19 with TRBJ1-5; possibly TRBD1 for D (6 bases). Sequenced sample: peripheral blood. The TCR originated in an older woman with COVID-19, enrolled during active disease. CDR3 protein: CASRKNRDGNQPQHF. Written as DNA, the CDR3 is TGTGCCAGTAGGAAGAACAGGGACGGCAATCAGCCCCAGCATTTT.